The 12 T cell receptor beta chains below were found in one sample sequenced in a study of T-cell reconstitution after alpha-beta-depleted transplantation in children. Using unique molecular identifiers, the investigators prepared the TCRbeta library. From the PCR reads, TCRdb called clonotypes with MiXCR, one entry per CDR3 protein. The table records hundreds of thousands of distinct CDR3 sequences, approximately 13% of them present only once. This material consisted of PBMCs, mostly from graft donor cells, taken 360 days after TCRalphabeta/CD19-depleted stem cell transplant. These receptors were taken from a male patient aged 10 to 17 who had a stem cell transplant for acute myeloid leukemia, so the T cells may come from the graft donor.

This clonotype was seen just once. The chain uses TRBV6-2 or TRBV6-3 and TRBJ2-1; 9 bases align to TRBD2. V lost 0 bases and J lost 5; bases outside the gene matches: 14. The CDR3 totals 19 residues. From germline, CDR1 is MNHEY and CDR2 SVGEGT. The CDR3 loop is CASSYSIGGPGLANNEQFF. The CDR3 bases are TGTGCCAGCAGTTACTCAATAGGGGGCCCGGGACTAGCCAACAATGAGCAGTTCTTC.

The V call is TRBV20-1, the J call TRBJ2-1, with TRBD2 identical over 14 bases. From germline, CDR1 is DFQATT and CDR2 SNEGSKA (reference sequence). The ends lost 4 bases at V and 7 bases at J; junction bases unmatched: 12. This CDR3 spans 17 amino acids. The CDR3 protein is CSATHPPRLAGGNEQFF. CDR3 in DNA: TGCAGTGCTACCCATCCCCCCCGACTAGCGGGAGGGAATGAGCAGTTCTTC.

This clonotype was seen a few times. The chain has TRBV7-4 and TRBJ2-1, with 8 positions matching TRBD2. The CDR3 totals 18 residues. The trim removed 1 base at V and 0 bases at J, leaving 8 bases unmatched. Per germline, CDR1 SGHVT and CDR2 SQSDAQ. This CDR3 reads CASSLETSVLCSYNEQFF. In nucleotides, the CDR3 is TGTGCCAGCAGCTTAGAGACTAGCGTCCTTTGCTCCTACAATGAGCAGTTCTTC. The full variable domain, its missing parts supplied by reference TRBV7-4 and TRBJ2-1, is GAGVSQSPRYKVAKRGRDVALRCDSISGHVTLYWYRQTLGQGSEVLTYSQSDAQRDKSGRPSGRFSAERPERSVSTLKIQRTEQGDSAVYLCASSLETSVLCSYNEQFFGPGTRLTVL.

The sample holds a few counts of this clonotype. The chain couples TRBV7-2 to TRBJ2-5; no definite D call. The CDR3 sequence is 14 residues long. Trimming removed 0 bases at V and 3 bases at J, with 8 bases between. CDR1 is SGHTA and CDR2 is FQGNSA in the germline V gene. The CDR3 loop is CASSLANFKETQYF. CDR3 nucleotide sequence: TGTGCCAGCAGCTTAGCGAACTTCAAAGAGACCCAGTACTTC. Full variable domain (remainder filled in from reference TRBV7-2 and TRBJ2-5): GAGVSQSPSNKVTEKGKDVELRCDPISGHTALYWYRQSLGQGLEFLIYFQGNSAPDKSGLPSDRFSAERTGGSVSTLTIQRTQQEDSAVYLCASSLANFKETQYFGPGTRLLVL.

This clonotype was counted between two and nine times. The CDR3 DNA reads TGTGCCAGCAGTCCACAGGGGGCGGTGAACACTGAAGCTTTCTTT. This translates into CASSPQGAVNTEAFF. The chain couples TRBV12-3 or TRBV12-4 to TRBJ1-1; TRBD1 agrees at 9 bases. V lost 5 bases to trimming and J lost 0 bases; unmatched junction nucleotides: 4. The CDR3 spans 15 residues.

The rearrangement joins TRBV20-1 to TRBJ2-7; 9 bases are a match to TRBD2. The CDR3 length is 15 residues. From germline, CDR1 is DFQATT and CDR2 SNEGSKA (reference sequence). With 6 bases clipped from V and 6 bases from J, the junction kept 15 bases outside the gene matches. The CDR3 DNA sequence: TGCAGTGCCCCTAACCCCAGCGGGGGGACCTGCGAGCAGTACTTC. It translates to CSAPNPSGGTCEQYF.

The rearrangement joins TRBV6-2 or TRBV6-3 to TRBJ2-5; 7 nucleotides match TRBD2. Trimming took 5 bases from V and 1 from J; bases not matched to a gene: 4. The CDR3 covers 14 residues. Germline V gene data show CDR1 as MNHEY and CDR2 as SVGEGT. The CDR3 region is CASSDPGGQETQYF. DNA of the CDR3: TGTGCCAGCAGTGATCCGGGAGGCCAAGAGACCCAGTACTTC.

This clonotype was detected a few times. J is TRBJ1-1 and V is TRBV19; D is possibly TRBD1 (6 bases). Trimming removed 6 bases at V and 5 bases at J, with 16 bases between. This CDR3 has 14 amino acids. Per the germline V gene, CDR1 is LNHDA and CDR2 is SQIVND (reference sequence). CDR3 amino acids: CASRHPGVATEAFF. The CDR3 DNA reads as TGTGCCAGTAGGCACCCAGGGGTGGCGACTGAAGCTTTCTTT.

This clonotype was detected ten times or more. V gene TRBV10-3 combines with J gene TRBJ2-7; 7 positions agree with TRBD1. The length of the CDR3 is 12 residues. CDR1 ENHRY and CDR2 SYGVKD come from the germline V gene. The CDR3 is CASGLQGDEQYF. DNA for the CDR3: TGTGCGTCCGGACTCCAGGGGGACGAGCAGTACTTC.

This clonotype was recorded a few times. This chain links TRBV28 with TRBJ2-3; 8 bases map to TRBD2. V shed 11 bases, J shed 5 bases, and the junction held 12 bases outside the gene matches. Looked up from germline, CDR1 is MDHEN and CDR2 is SYDVKM. The CDR3 covers 14 residues. The CDR3, as DNA: TGTGCCGGTCGGCCAGCGGGAGCTGTAGATACGCAGTATTTT. This gives the protein CAGRPAGAVDTQYF. Complete variable domain (other parts from reference TRBV28 and TRBJ2-3): DVKVTQSSRYLVKRTGEKVFLECVQDMDHENMFWYRQDPGLGLRLIYFSYDVKMKEKGDIPEGYSVSREKKERFSLILESASTNQTSMYLCAGRPAGAVDTQYFGPGTRLTVL.

Ten or more counts support this clonotype. The chain uses TRBV7-6 and TRBJ2-7; D not certain. CDR3 size: 12 residues. V dropped 7 bases and J dropped 2 bases, with 9 bases sitting between them. Germline V gene sequence: CDR1 SGHVS, CDR2 FNYEAQ. CDR3 residues: CASTSHTYEQYF. CDR3 DNA: TGTGCCAGCACCTCCCACACCTACGAGCAGTACTTC.

This clonotype was observed a single time. This chain uses TRBV14 with TRBJ2-4, with TRBD2 matching over 11 bases. CDR1 is SGHDN, CDR2 FVKESK, per germline. The CDR3 contains 24 residues. Losses at the gene ends were 3 bases for V and 1 base for J; bases not matched to a gene: 26. The DNA for the CDR3 is TGTGCCAGCAGCCAGGAAACACGGACCTCGACCTTTTTAGCGGGGGGGGCGGCCAAAAACATTCAGTACTTC. Protein: CASSQETRTSTFLAGGAAKNIQYF.